These T cell receptor beta chains were read from a single sample in a study of OX40 agonist ivuxolimab in advanced cancers. Some clones are missing from TCRdb's copy, which holds only in-frame ones; the method was immunoSEQ multiplex PCR. This table holds around 50,000 clones, 75% to 85% found once. The sequencing here drew on CD4+ or CD8+ T cells sorted from blood, taken in a trial of the OX40 agonist ivuxolimab. All receptors come from an adult with an advanced solid tumor such as melanoma, head and neck, liver or kidney cancer. Both conserved end residues are part of each CDR3. A D gene is named only where the DNA matches it firmly. Only some rows state a clone size, as once, few, many or a class for expanded clones.

D gene	V gene	CDR3 length	J gene	clone size	CDR3 DNA	CDR3 protein
-	TRBV7-6	14	TRBJ2-4	-	TGTGCCAGCAGCTTAGGGACAGCCAAAAACATTCAGTACTTC	CASSLGTAKNIQYF
-	TRBV6-5	15	TRBJ2-1	-	TGTGCCAGCAGCCGACCCGGGAGCTCCTACAATGAGCAGTTCTTC	CASSRPGSSYNEQFF
-	TRBV6-6	13	TRBJ2-5	-	TGTGCCAGCAGAAGACAGGGAGGAGAGACCCAGTACTTC	CASRRQGGETQYF
TRBD1	TRBV28	15	TRBJ1-1	-	TGTGCCAGCAGGGTTGAGGGGGCTCTGTACACTGAAGCTTTCTTT	CASRVEGALYTEAFF
-	TRBV6-1	13	TRBJ1-5	once	TGTGCCAGCAGTGAAACTTTCCGGGAGCCCCAGCATTTT	CASSETFREPQHF
-	TRBV11-2	18	TRBJ2-6	-	TGTGCCAGCAGCTTAGTCGGTCAGTCGAGCTCTGGGGCCAACGTCCTGACTTTC	CASSLVGQSSSGANVLTF
-	TRBV5-5	14	TRBJ2-7	-	TGTGCCACCTCAACTACCTTAGTATCCTACGAGCAGTACTTC	CATSTTLVSYEQYF
-	TRBV7-9	16	TRBJ1-1	-	TGTGCCAGCAGCTTAGGCCCCACTAAAACGAACACTGAAGCTTTCTTT	CASSLGPTKTNTEAFF
-	TRBV14	12	TRBJ2-7	-	TGTGCCAGCAGCCAAGATAGGGGGGTTCAGTACTTC	CASSQDRGVQYF
-	TRBV19	15	TRBJ2-3	-	TGTGCCAGTACGGGGGCAGGTGGAGGGGAAGATACGCAGTATTTT	CASTGAGGGEDTQYF
TRBD2	TRBV2	14	TRBJ2-3	-	TGTGCCAGCCGACCGGGACTAGCTACAGATACGCAGTATTTT	CASRPGLATDTQYF
-	TRBV6-5	14	TRBJ1-5	-	TGTGCCAGCAGTTCTACGACAGGTAATCAGCCCCAGCATTTT	CASSSTTGNQPQHF
-	TRBV11-2	11	TRBJ2-3	-	TGTGCCAGCAGCTCCACAGATACGCAGTATTTT	CASSSTDTQYF
TRBD2	TRBV27	17	TRBJ2-2	-	TGTGCCAGCAGTTTATATTCCGGGAGGGCCAGCACCGGGGAGCTGTTTTTT	CASSLYSGRASTGELFF
-	TRBV6-5	15	TRBJ1-5	few	TGTGCCAGCAGTTCCTCGGACGGGGCCGGGCAGCCCCAGCATTTT	CASSSSDGAGQPQHF
-	TRBV21-1	15	TRBJ1-3	-	TGTGCCAGCACCCTCGATCAGAGCTCTGGAAACACCATATATTTT	CASTLDQSSGNTIYF
-	TRBV30	15	TRBJ1-1	few	TGTGCCTGGAGTGTATTGTCGGGGATCAACACTGAAGCTTTCTTT	CAWSVLSGINTEAFF
-	TRBV5-6	16	TRBJ1-1	-	TGTGCCAGCAGCTCGTTAATACGACAGGAGTATTCTGAAGCTTTCTTT	CASSSLIRQEYSEAFF
-	TRBV29-1	11	TRBJ2-7	-	TGCAGCGTTGAAGTGGGGCCCGAGCAGTACTTC	CSVEVGPEQYF
-	TRBV28	12	TRBJ2-3	-	TGTGCCAGCAGTCCACCGCAGGGTACGCAGTATTTT	CASSPPQGTQYF
-	TRBV11-2	13	TRBJ1-1	-	TGTGCCAGCAGCTTACACATGAACACTGAAGCTTTCTTT	CASSLHMNTEAFF
-	TRBV29-1	12	TRBJ2-5	few	TGCAGCGTTGAGGCGCAGGAAGAGACCCAGTACTTC	CSVEAQEETQYF
TRBD1	TRBV5-6	16	TRBJ2-7	-	TGTGCCAGCAGCTTGGCAGGGACAGGGGGACTCTACGAGCAGTACTTC	CASSLAGTGGLYEQYF
TRBD2	TRBV28	13	TRBJ2-2	-	TGTGCCAGCGCACTAGCGGGCACCGGGGAGCTGTTTTTT	CASALAGTGELFF
TRBD1	TRBV11-2	18	TRBJ2-7	-	TGTGCCAGCACCCCTAGATCGTTCGAAGGGGGCCCCTTTTACGAGCAGTACTTC	CASTPRSFEGGPFYEQYF
-	TRBV7-2	15	TRBJ2-1	-	TGTGCCAGCAGCTTGGACGGAAGCTCCTACAATGAGCAGTTCTTC	CASSLDGSSYNEQFF
-	TRBV30	14	TRBJ2-5	-	TGTGCCTGGAGTGTGGGGGGCACGGCGGAGACCCAGTACTTC	CAWSVGGTAETQYF
-	TRBV7-3	13	TRBJ1-1	few	TGTGCCAGCATGAAGGGGCGCTTGACTGAAGCTTTCTTT	CASMKGRLTEAFF
TRBD1	TRBV18	15	TRBJ1-1	few	TGTGCCAGCTCACCACCGACAGGGGGTGACACTGAAGCTTTCTTT	CASSPPTGGDTEAFF
TRBD1	TRBV5-1	13	TRBJ1-1	few	TGCGCCAGCAGCGGGGACAGCTTGAAAAAAGCTTTCTTT	CASSGDSLKKAFF
-	TRBV7-2	15	TRBJ1-1	-	TGTGCCAGCAGCTTAGCGGCGGCCGGGAACACTGAAGCTTTCTTT	CASSLAAAGNTEAFF
TRBD2	TRBV19	16	TRBJ2-1	-	TGTGCCAGTACCCCGTCTAGCGGCGCACCTTACAATGAGCAGTTCTTC	CASTPSSGAPYNEQFF
TRBD1	TRBV29-1	14	TRBJ2-5	-	TGCAGCGTTGAAAGACAGGGAGTCCAAGAGACCCAGTACTTC	CSVERQGVQETQYF
-	TRBV10-3	14	TRBJ1-5	-	TGTGCCATCAGCCCGAGAGATAGCAATCAGCCCCAGCATTTT	CAISPRDSNQPQHF
-	TRBV5-4	17	TRBJ1-4	few	TGTGCCAGCAGCTTCGGAAAAGGGGGAGAAGGGGGAAGAAAACTGTTTTTT	CASSFGKGGEGGRKLFF
-	TRBV9	14	TRBJ1-4	once	TGTGCCAGCAGCGCCGACAGCCGAGGGGGAGAACTGTTTTTT	CASSADSRGGELFF
TRBD1	TRBV10-3	15	TRBJ2-3	-	TGTGCCATCAGGGGGGGACAGGCTTCATGGGATACGCAGTATTTT	CAIRGGQASWDTQYF
TRBD1	TRBV5-1	17	TRBJ2-1	-	TGCGCCAGCAGCTTAGGTAAAACCGGGACAGGGTATAATGAGCAGTTCTTC	CASSLGKTGTGYNEQFF
TRBD2	TRBV19	17	TRBJ2-2	-	TGTGCCAGTAGTAGGAGGGTTAGCGGGAGTTCTGACGGGGAGCTGTTTTTT	CASSRRVSGSSDGELFF
TRBD1	TRBV30	14	TRBJ2-1	-	TGTGCCTGGATGCGGGGACAGGGATGGAATGAGCAGTTCTTC	CAWMRGQGWNEQFF
-	TRBV30	15	TRBJ1-5	few	TGTGCCTGGACCCCCGGGGCATTTCTCAATCAGCCCCAGCATTTT	CAWTPGAFLNQPQHF
-	TRBV6-5	14	TRBJ1-1	-	TGTGCCAGCAAAGTACAGGCCGGGGACACTGAAGCTTTCTTT	CASKVQAGDTEAFF
-	TRBV5-6	15	TRBJ1-1	-	TGTGCCAGCAGCGAACAACCAGATGCTCAGCTTGAAGCTTTCTTT	CASSEQPDAQLEAFF
TRBD1	TRBV2	14	TRBJ2-2	-	TGTGCCAGCAGGGGACAGGGGCGGACCGGGGAGCTGTTTTTT	CASRGQGRTGELFF
TRBD2	TRBV4-1	15	TRBJ2-3	once	TGCGCCAGCACAACTAGCGGGAGTTACACAGATACGCAGTATTTT	CASTTSGSYTDTQYF